One sample yielded the 3 T cell receptor beta chains listed below, sequenced in a study of T cells in Graves' hyperthyroidism and ophthalmopathy. It was RNA transcripts that yielded the amplified TCR beta CDR3 regions. A first-round RT-PCR of the TCR CDR3 used the HTBI primer set. MiXCR was run by TCRdb on the multiplex PCR reads, yielding one entry per CDR3 protein. The table includes around 450,000 distinct CDR3 sequences, less than 20% detected once. Material for sequencing was blood. These receptors were obtained from a woman younger than 30 with Graves' hyperthyroidism.

This clonotype was detected ten times or more. This chain uses TRBV14 with TRBJ2-3; no reliable D call. This CDR3 contains 14 residues. V was shortened by 4 bases and J by 3 bases, with 11 bases between the two germline ends. Germline CDR1 is SGHDN and CDR2 is FVKESK. The CDR3 sequence is CASSLDRWTDTQYF. In DNA, the CDR3 is TGTGCCAGCAGCCTGGACCGGTGGACAGATACGCAGTATTTT.

This clonotype was detected many times. The rearrangement joins TRBV12-3 or TRBV12-4 to TRBJ1-5; D possibly corresponds to TRBD1 (5 bases). V lost 7 bases and J lost 7, with 14 bases in between. The CDR3 is made up of 13 amino acids. The CDR3 here is CASITKGRQPQHF. In DNA form, the CDR3 reads TGTGCCAGCATCACAAAGGGGCGGCAGCCCCAGCATTTT.

This clonotype was seen at least ten times. This chain uses TRBV6-1 with TRBJ2-5; perhaps D is TRBD1 or TRBD2 (5 bases each). Trimming shortened V by 3 bases and J by 5 bases, and 13 bases separated the two germline ends. This CDR3 comprises 14 residues. CDR1 is MNHNS and CDR2 is SASEGT in the germline V gene. The chain's CDR3 is CASSDEGLGETQYF. The CDR3 nucleotides are TGTGCCAGCAGTGACGAGGGGCTGGGGGAGACCCAGTACTTC.